Sequencing of this T cell receptor (beta chain) was carried out in a study of blood T cell repertoires in COVID-19. The protocol was immunoSEQ multiplex PCR, while the TCRdb copy is restricted to in-frame clones and leaves out a portion. The table has under 200,000 clones, roughly 85% seen once; the top ten hold about 5.8%. The sequence came from a woman aged 45-65 years with COVID-19, enrolled during active disease. Sequencing input: peripheral blood.

The CDR3 coding sequence is TGTGCCAGCAGCTTGGCCAACGGGGGGGGCTCCTACAATGAGCAGTTCTTC. It yields the protein CASSLANGGGSYNEQFF. The V and J genes are TRBV5-4 and TRBJ2-1, with 8 bases fitting TRBD2. This CDR3 contains 17 residues. V shed 0 bases, J shed 0 bases, and the junction held 5 bases outside the gene matches. Per the germline V gene, CDR1 is SGHNT and CDR2 is YYREEE (reference sequence).